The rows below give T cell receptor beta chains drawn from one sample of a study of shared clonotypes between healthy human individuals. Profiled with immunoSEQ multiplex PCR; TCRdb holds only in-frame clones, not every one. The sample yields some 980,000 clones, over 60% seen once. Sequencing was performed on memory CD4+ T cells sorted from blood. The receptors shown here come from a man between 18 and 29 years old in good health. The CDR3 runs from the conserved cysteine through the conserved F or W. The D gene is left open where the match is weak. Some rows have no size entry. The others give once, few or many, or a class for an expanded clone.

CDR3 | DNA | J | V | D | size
CASSTPEGWETQYF | TGTGCCAGTAGTACCCCGGAGGGTTGGGAGACCCAGTACTTC | TRBJ2-5 | TRBV19 | . | .
CASSFAQGGSGANVLTF | TGTGCCAGCAGCTTCGCACAGGGGGGCTCTGGGGCCAACGTCCTGACTTTC | TRBJ2-6 | TRBV5-4 | TRBD1 | .
CASSRGQGDQPQHF | TGTGCCAGCAGCCGGGGACAGGGGGATCAGCCCCAGCATTTT | TRBJ1-5 | TRBV6-6 | TRBD1 | .
CASNTGASWSPLHF | TGTGCCAGCAACACAGGGGCTTCTTGGTCACCCCTCCACTTT | TRBJ1-6 | TRBV27 | TRBD1 | .
CASSPGQGDRETQYF | TGCGCCAGCAGCCCGGGACAGGGGGATCGTGAGACCCAGTACTTC | TRBJ2-5 | TRBV4-3 | TRBD1 | .
CSASPGTGFFF | TGCAGTGCTTCCCCCGGGACAGGGTTCTTCTTC | TRBJ2-1 | TRBV20-1 | TRBD1 | .
CASSSFYEQYF | TGTGCCAGCAGCTCCTTCTACGAGCAGTACTTC | TRBJ2-7 | TRBV7-2 | . | few
CASSGEGDTQYF | TGTGCCAGCAGCGGTGAAGGAGATACGCAGTATTTT | TRBJ2-3 | TRBV6-1 | . | .
CASSQGASGRRTYNEQFF | TGCGCCAGCAGCCAAGGAGCTAGCGGGAGGAGAACCTACAATGAGCAGTTCTTC | TRBJ2-1 | TRBV4-3 | TRBD2 | .
CASSQGRGEKLFF | TGTGCCAGCAGCCAGGGGAGAGGGGAAAAACTGTTTTTT | TRBJ1-4 | TRBV7-3 | . | .
CASSVERATEAFF | TGTGCCAGTAGTGTGGAGCGGGCCACTGAAGCTTTCTTT | TRBJ1-1 | TRBV19 | . | .
CASSLSGHQNTEAFF | TGTGCCAGCAGTTTATCGGGACACCAAAACACTGAAGCTTTCTTT | TRBJ1-1 | TRBV28 | . | .
CAWTSGGETQYF | TGTGCCTGGACCTCTGGGGGAGAGACCCAGTACTTC | TRBJ2-5 | TRBV30 | . | .
CASSDGTGLSSYEQYF | TGTGCCAGCAGCGACGGGACAGGGCTGAGCTCCTACGAGCAGTACTTC | TRBJ2-7 | TRBV5-6 | TRBD1 | .
CASLRNEKLFF | TGTGCCAGCTTAAGGAATGAAAAACTGTTTTTT | TRBJ1-4 | TRBV6-1 | . | few
CASSSAGLTYEQYF | TGTGCCAGCAGTTCAGCGGGACTAACCTACGAGCAGTACTTC | TRBJ2-7 | TRBV9 | TRBD2 | .
CAWTYLTSGRASYNEQFF | TGTGCCTGGACTTACCTGACTAGCGGGAGGGCCAGCTACAATGAGCAGTTCTTC | TRBJ2-1 | TRBV30 | TRBD2 | .
CASSNRGGTGELFF | TGTGCCAGCAGTAACAGGGGGGGGACCGGGGAGCTGTTTTTT | TRBJ2-2 | TRBV6-1 | . | few
CASSLGQITQETQYF | TGTGCCAGCAGCTTAGGGCAGATAACCCAAGAGACCCAGTACTTC | TRBJ2-5 | TRBV11-2 | . | .
CSALQGEQYF | TGCAGTGCTTTACAGGGCGAGCAGTACTTC | TRBJ2-7 | TRBV20-1 | . | .
CASSRWMPNTGELFF | TGTGCCAGCAGCCGTTGGATGCCGAACACCGGGGAGCTGTTTTTT | TRBJ2-2 | TRBV9 | . | .
CASRTLTGAEVIQYF | TGTGCCAGCAGGACACTGACAGGGGCTGAGGTCATTCAGTACTTC | TRBJ2-4 | TRBV6-6 | TRBD1 | .
CASSPPVGETQYF | TGTGCCAGCAGCCCCCCTGTAGGGGAGACCCAGTACTTC | TRBJ2-5 | TRBV11-2 | . | .
CASSQGRDLAKNIQYF | TGCGCCAGCAGCCAAGGACGGGATTTAGCCAAAAACATTCAGTACTTC | TRBJ2-4 | TRBV4-1 | . | .
CASFYQGARGIFF | TGTGCCTCCTTTTACCAGGGGGCTAGGGGGATTTTCTTT | TRBJ1-1 | TRBV30 | TRBD1 | .
CASSPTAFQPQHF | TGTGCCAGCTCACCTACAGCCTTTCAGCCCCAGCATTTT | TRBJ1-5 | TRBV18 | . | .
CASSLSEGWSSPLHF | TGTGCCAGCAGCTTATCTGAGGGGTGGAGTTCACCCCTCCACTTT | TRBJ1-6 | TRBV7-9 | . | .
CASSDSPRPYEQYF | TGTGCCAGCAGTGACTCTCCAAGACCCTACGAGCAGTACTTC | TRBJ2-7 | TRBV6-4 | . | many
CASSPDGSNQPQHF | TGCGCCAGCAGCCCGGACGGCTCCAATCAGCCCCAGCATTTT | TRBJ1-5 | TRBV5-1 | . | .
CASSAGPYLSYNEQFF | TGTGCCAGCAGCGCAGGACCGTACTTATCCTACAATGAGCAGTTCTTC | TRBJ2-1 | TRBV2 | . | .
CASKEGAQGLYEQYF | TGTGCCAGCAAGGAGGGGGCGCAAGGGCTCTACGAGCAGTACTTC | TRBJ2-7 | TRBV6-6 | . | many
CASSTAGTGGRNSPLHF | TGTGCCAGCAGTACCGCCGGGACAGGGGGCCGGAATTCACCCCTCCACTTT | TRBJ1-6 | TRBV28 | TRBD1 | .
CASSSGGGAAYTF | TGTGCCTCTTCTTCTGGGGGGGGCGCTGCCTACACCTTC | TRBJ1-2 | TRBV10-3 | . | .
CAITWDRTNTGELFF | TGTGCCATCACCTGGGACAGGACGAACACCGGGGAGCTGTTTTTT | TRBJ2-2 | TRBV10-3 | TRBD1 | .
CASSEAIHYQPQHF | TGTGCCAGCAGTGAAGCGATCCATTATCAGCCCCAGCATTTT | TRBJ1-5 | TRBV6-1 | . | .
CASSGRGANQPQHF | TGTGCCAGCTCCGGGAGGGGGGCTAATCAGCCCCAGCATTTT | TRBJ1-5 | TRBV6-1 | . | once
CASSLDSRVGTDTQYF | TGCGCCAGCAGCTTGGATTCCCGGGTCGGCACAGATACGCAGTATTTT | TRBJ2-3 | TRBV5-1 | . | .
CASSPLHAGQSSDTQYF | TGTGCCAGCAGCCCGCTGCACGCTGGACAGTCGTCAGATACGCAGTATTTT | TRBJ2-3 | TRBV2 | . | .
CAISRTVQETQYF | TGTGCCATCAGCCGGACGGTCCAAGAGACCCAGTACTTC | TRBJ2-5 | TRBV10-3 | . | .
CASSQAVTTHYEQYF | TGCGCCAGCAGCCAAGCTGTGACTACCCACTACGAGCAGTACTTC | TRBJ2-7 | TRBV4-1 | . | .